This TCR beta chain originates from a study of cytomegalovirus exposure and HLA in healthy donors. Amplification used 60 Vbeta primers and 13 Jbeta primers. The data were produced by immunoSEQ multiplex PCR, yet TCRdb's version contains in-frame clones alone and is incomplete. The sample yields roughly 100,000 clones, roughly four fifths seen once. V was trimmed by 6 bases and J by 3 bases, leaving 18 bases between them. Per germline, CDR1 SEHNR and CDR2 FQNEAQ (reference sequence). This CDR3 has 15 residues. The sample was PBMCs. This sequence originates from a man in his forties in good health and CMV-seronegative. V is TRBV7-9 and J is TRBJ2-7; tentatively, D is TRBD1 (6 bases). DNA of the CDR3: TGTGCCAGCAGTCGAGAAACGGCAGGGGACTACGAGCAGTACTTC. Protein product: CASSRETAGDYEQYF.